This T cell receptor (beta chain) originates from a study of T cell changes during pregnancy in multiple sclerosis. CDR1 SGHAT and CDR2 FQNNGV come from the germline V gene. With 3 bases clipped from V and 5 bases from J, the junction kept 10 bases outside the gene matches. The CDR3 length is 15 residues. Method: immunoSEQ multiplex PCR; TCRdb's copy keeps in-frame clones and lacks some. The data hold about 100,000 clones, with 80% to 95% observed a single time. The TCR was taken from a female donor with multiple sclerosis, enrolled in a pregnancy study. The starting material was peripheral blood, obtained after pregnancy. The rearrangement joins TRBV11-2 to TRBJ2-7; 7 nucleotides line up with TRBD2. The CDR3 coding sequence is TGTGCCAGCAGCTTGGGTGATGCGGGAGCGGACGAGCAGTACTTC. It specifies CASSLGDAGADEQYF.